This TCR beta chain came from a study of T cell responses to AZD1222 COVID-19 vaccine. General observations from the study: With two AZD1222 doses given, Spike-specific TCR breadth and depth both rose.

The V and J ends lost 5 bases and 0 bases respectively, with 13 bases between them. CDR1 is MDHEN, CDR2 SYDVKM, per germline. This CDR3 region has 15 residues. The method was immunoSEQ multiplex PCR; TCRdb's version includes in-frame clones alone and lacks a portion of them. Of about 37,000 clones detected, around nine tenths appear once; the ten largest clones hold 5.5% to 7.5%. About this clone: What it binds is unknown.

This chain uses TRBV28 with TRBJ1-1, with a weak D call TRBD1 (5 bases). This clonotype originated in an adult in good health. Sequenced material: peripheral blood, taken on day 0 of AZD1222 vaccination. Written as DNA, the CDR3 is TGTGCCAGCAGTCCATCGACAGCATTGAACACTGAAGCTTTCTTT. As protein: CASSPSTALNTEAFF. The variable domain in full, completed from reference TRBV28 and TRBJ1-1, reads DVKVTQSSRYLVKRTGEKVFLECVQDMDHENMFWYRQDPGLGLRLIYFSYDVKMKEKGDIPEGYSVSREKKERFSLILESASTNQTSMYLCASSPSTALNTEAFFGQGTRLTVV.